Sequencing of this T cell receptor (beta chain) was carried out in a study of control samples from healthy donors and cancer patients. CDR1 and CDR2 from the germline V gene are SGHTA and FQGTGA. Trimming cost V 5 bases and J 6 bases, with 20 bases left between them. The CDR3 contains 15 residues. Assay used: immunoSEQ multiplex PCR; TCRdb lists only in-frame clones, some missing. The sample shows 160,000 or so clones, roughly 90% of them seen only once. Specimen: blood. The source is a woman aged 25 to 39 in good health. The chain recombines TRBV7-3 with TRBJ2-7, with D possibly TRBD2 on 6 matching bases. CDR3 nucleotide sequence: TGTGCCAGCAGCCTTGACCATAGCGGAGGCCGCGAGCAGTACTTC. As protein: CASSLDHSGGREQYF.